These 3 T cell receptor beta chains were all obtained from the same sample, sequenced in a study of blood T cell repertoires in COVID-19. The repertoire was sequenced with immunoSEQ multiplex PCR; TCRdb's copy has only in-frame clones and lacks some. The data contain over 150,000 clones, around 86% of them singletons. Sequencing was carried out using peripheral blood. The receptors were sampled from a woman in her 70s with COVID-19, enrolled during active disease.

This chain joins TRBV6-5 and TRBJ1-3; a weak D match, TRBD1 (6 bases). Between the trimmed V and J ends, which lost 7 bases and 8 bases, there was a span of 15 bases. Germline V gene lookup returns CDR1 MNHEY and CDR2 SVGAGI. The CDR3 contains 13 residues. The CDR3 region has the DNA TGTGCCAGCATCTCGCCCCAGGGGCACACCATATATTTT. Protein product: CASISPQGHTIYF.

The CDR3 nucleotides read TGTGCCAGCAGCCTCCCCGGTCAGCCCCAGCATTTT. Amino acids: CASSLPGQPQHF. The gene calls are TRBV9 and TRBJ1-5; D ambiguous. Trimming removed 4 bases at V and 6 bases at J, with 8 bases between. From germline, CDR1 is SGDLS and CDR2 YYNGEE. CDR3 size: 12 residues. Full variable domain (outside the CDR3, taken from reference TRBV9 and TRBJ1-5): DSGVTQTPKHLITATGQRVTLRCSPRSGDLSVYWYQQSLDQGLQFLIQYYNGEERAKGNILERFSAQQFPDLHSELNLSSLELGDSALYFCASSLPGQPQHFGDGTRLSIL.

This chain links TRBV9 with TRBJ2-1; TRBD2 agrees at 13 bases. Germline CDR1 SGDLS, CDR2 YYNGEE. Trimming removed 4 bases from V and 3 bases from J; junction bases left unmatched: 7. This CDR3 comprises 17 residues. The CDR3 region is CASSLRGLAGVYNEQFF. CDR3 nucleotides: TGTGCCAGCAGCTTACGAGGACTAGCGGGGGTCTACAATGAGCAGTTCTTC.